This passage covers 9 T cell receptor beta chains from one sample sequenced in a study of cytomegalovirus exposure and HLA in healthy donors. Vbeta (60) and Jbeta (13) primers were used in the PCR. Sequencing was performed with immunoSEQ multiplex PCR; in TCRdb, only in-frame clones are kept and a portion is missing. In the table there are fewer than 150,000 clones, 70% to 80% of which are singletons. The material sequenced was PBMCs. Every receptor here comes from a woman aged 50 to 60 in good health and CMV-seronegative.

This chain links TRBV27 with TRBJ2-5; 13 bases are a match to TRBD2. Germline V gene sequence: CDR1 MNHEY, CDR2 SMNVEV (reference sequence). The length of the CDR3 is 17 residues. J was trimmed by 2 bases and V by 4 bases; bases with no gene match: 7. DNA of the CDR3: TGTGCCAGCAGTTCCTTTCGGACTAGCGGGGGTCAAGAGACCCAGTACTTC. As protein: CASSSFRTSGGQETQYF.

Concerning this clone: Its ends do not fully match the called genes, so a read error is possible. V gene TRBV5-1 combines with J gene TRBJ1-2; perhaps TRBD1 as D (5 bases). The CDR3 has 15 residues. The germline V gene has CDR1 SGHRS and CDR2 YFSETQ. CDR3 DNA: TGCGCCAGCAGCTTCCGGATCCAGGGCGGACATGGCTACCCCTTC. Translated: CASSFRIQGGHGYPF.

The chain is built from TRBV4-1 and TRBJ2-1; 7 positions match TRBD2. Per germline, CDR1 MGHRA and CDR2 YSYEKL. V was pared by 3 bases and J by 8 bases, with 16 bases of the junction left unmatched. The CDR3 extends over 17 amino acids. CDR3 sequence reads: CASSHSIVGLVIDEQFF. CDR3 coding DNA: TGCGCCAGCAGCCATTCCATTGTAGGACTAGTTATCGATGAGCAGTTCTTC.

The V call is TRBV13, the J call TRBJ1-1; no clear D gene. V was clipped by 2 bases and J by 0 bases, with 10 bases between them. This CDR3 is 15 amino acids long. Germline CDR1 and CDR2: PRHDT and FYEKMQ (reference sequence). The DNA for the CDR3 is TGTGCCAGCAGCTTAACGGGGAGTATGAACACTGAAGCTTTCTTT. It codes for CASSLTGSMNTEAFF.

This clone was seen only once. V and J are TRBV6-1 and TRBJ1-3, with 7 bases lining up with TRBD1. CDR3 length equals 15 residues. With V trimmed by 7 bases and J by 0 bases, 6 bases remained unmatched. The germline V gene encodes CDR1 MNHNS and CDR2 SASEGT. CDR3 amino acids: CASIVGGYSGNTIYF. The CDR3 DNA reads as TGTGCCAGCATTGTAGGGGGCTACTCTGGAAACACCATATATTTT.

This clone appeared a few times. This rearrangement joins TRBV2 to TRBJ1-4, with no clear D. Germline CDR1 SNHLY, CDR2 FYNNEI. V lost 6 bases to trimming and J lost 0 bases, with 5 bases between them. The CDR3 is 13 residues long. CDR3 in amino acids: CASRLTTNEKLFF. Written as DNA, the CDR3 is TGTGCCAGCAGACTCACAACTAATGAAAAACTGTTTTTT.

This chain joins TRBV29-1 and TRBJ1-1; 8 positions match TRBD1. The CDR3 sequence is 14 residues long. Germline V gene lookup returns CDR1 SQVTM and CDR2 ANQGSEA. Trimming cost V 6 bases and J 4 bases; bases outside gene matches: 10. The chain's CDR3 is CSVATGGAGTEAFF. For the CDR3, the DNA is TGCAGCGTCGCAACAGGGGGGGCGGGCACTGAAGCTTTCTTT.

The chain recombines TRBV10-3 with TRBJ2-1; 7 bases are shared with TRBD2. The CDR3 runs to 15 residues. V gave up 7 bases and J gave up 0 bases; unmatched junction bases: 6. CDR1 is ENHRY, CDR2 SYGVKD, per germline. The CDR3 spells CAITETSSSYNEQFF. DNA for the CDR3: TGTGCCATCACCGAGACTAGCTCCTCCTACAATGAGCAGTTCTTC.

V and J are TRBV6-4 and TRBJ2-2, with D unresolved. V shed 2 bases and J shed 4 bases, with 5 bases lying between them. The CDR3 is 13 amino acids. The germline V gene has CDR1 MRHNA and CDR2 SNTAGT. CDR3 sequence: CASSDRSTGELFF. CDR3 coding DNA: TGTGCCAGCAGTGACAGGAGCACCGGGGAGCTGTTTTTT.